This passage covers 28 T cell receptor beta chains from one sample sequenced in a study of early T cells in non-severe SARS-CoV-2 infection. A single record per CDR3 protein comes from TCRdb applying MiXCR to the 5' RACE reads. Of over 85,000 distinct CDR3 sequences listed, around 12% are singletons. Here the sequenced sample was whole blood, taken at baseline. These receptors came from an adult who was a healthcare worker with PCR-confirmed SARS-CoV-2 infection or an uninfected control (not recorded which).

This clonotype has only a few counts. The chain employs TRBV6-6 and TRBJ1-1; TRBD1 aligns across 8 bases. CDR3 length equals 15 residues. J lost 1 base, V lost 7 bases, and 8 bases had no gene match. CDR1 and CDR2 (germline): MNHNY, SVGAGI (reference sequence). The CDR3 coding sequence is TGTGCCAGCAAATCCTCAGGGGGCCAGAACACTGAAGCTTTCTTT. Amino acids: CASKSSGGQNTEAFF.

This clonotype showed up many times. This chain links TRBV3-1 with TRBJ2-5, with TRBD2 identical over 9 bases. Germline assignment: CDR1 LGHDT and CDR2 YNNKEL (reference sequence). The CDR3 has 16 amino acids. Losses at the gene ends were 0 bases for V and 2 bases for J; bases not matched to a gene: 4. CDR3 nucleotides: TGTGCCAGCAGCCAAGAAGGGACTAGCATTCAAGAGACCCAGTACTTC. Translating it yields CASSQEGTSIQETQYF.

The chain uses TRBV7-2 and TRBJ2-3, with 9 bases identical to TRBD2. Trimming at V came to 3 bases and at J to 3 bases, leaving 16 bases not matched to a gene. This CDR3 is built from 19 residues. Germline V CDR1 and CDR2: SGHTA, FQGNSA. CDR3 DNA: TGTGCCAGCAGCTTCGGCCCCTGGATAGCGGGAGTCAGTACAGATACGCAGTATTTT. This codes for CASSFGPWIAGVSTDTQYF. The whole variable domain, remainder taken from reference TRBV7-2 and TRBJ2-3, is GAGVSQSPSNKVTEKGKDVELRCDPISGHTALYWYRQSLGQGLEFLIYFQGNSAPDKSGLPSDRFSAERTGGSVSTLTIQRTQQEDSAVYLCASSFGPWIAGVSTDTQYFGPGTRLTVL.

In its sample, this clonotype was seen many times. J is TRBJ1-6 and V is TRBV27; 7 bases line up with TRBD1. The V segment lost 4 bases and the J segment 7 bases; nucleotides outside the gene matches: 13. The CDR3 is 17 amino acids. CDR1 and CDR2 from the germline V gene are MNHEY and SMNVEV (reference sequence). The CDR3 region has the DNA TGTGCCAGCAGTTCACCCGCCGGGACAGCCGAAAATTCACCCCTCCACTTT. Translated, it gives CASSSPAGTAENSPLHF.

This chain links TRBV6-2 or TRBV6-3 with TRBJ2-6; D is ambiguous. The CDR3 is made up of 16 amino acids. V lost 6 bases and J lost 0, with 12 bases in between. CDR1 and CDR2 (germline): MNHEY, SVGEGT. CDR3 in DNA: TGTGCCAGCAGATTCGAGGCGAACTCTGGGGCCAACGTCCTGACTTTC. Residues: CASRFEANSGANVLTF.

This CDR3 reads CASSLGLAGAFSYNEQFF. CDR3 bases: TGTGCCAGCAGTCTGGGACTAGCGGGGGCGTTCTCCTACAATGAGCAGTTCTTC. The V and J genes are TRBV12-3 or TRBV12-4 and TRBJ2-1; TRBD2 agrees at 14 bases. This CDR3 region has 18 residues. Trimming cost V 5 bases and J 0 bases; bases outside gene matches: 6.

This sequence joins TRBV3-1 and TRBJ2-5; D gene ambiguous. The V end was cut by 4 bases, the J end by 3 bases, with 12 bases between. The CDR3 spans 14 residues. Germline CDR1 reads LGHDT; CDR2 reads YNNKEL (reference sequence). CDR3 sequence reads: CASSLHSAKETQYF. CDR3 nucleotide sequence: TGTGCCAGCAGCCTTCACTCTGCCAAAGAGACCCAGTACTTC.

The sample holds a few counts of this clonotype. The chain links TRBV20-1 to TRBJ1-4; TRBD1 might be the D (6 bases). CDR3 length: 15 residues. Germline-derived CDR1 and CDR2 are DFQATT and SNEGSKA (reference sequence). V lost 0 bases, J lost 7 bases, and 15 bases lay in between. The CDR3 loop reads CSARDPRGDAEKLFF. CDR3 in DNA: TGCAGTGCTAGAGACCCGAGGGGGGACGCTGAAAAACTGTTTTTT.

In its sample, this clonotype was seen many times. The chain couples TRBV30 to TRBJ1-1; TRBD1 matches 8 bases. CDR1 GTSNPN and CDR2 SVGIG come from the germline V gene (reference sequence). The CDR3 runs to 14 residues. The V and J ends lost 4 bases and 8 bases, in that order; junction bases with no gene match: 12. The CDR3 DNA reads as TGTGCCTGGAACAACTACGTGGGGGACAGGGAAGCTTTCTTT. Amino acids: CAWNNYVGDREAFF.

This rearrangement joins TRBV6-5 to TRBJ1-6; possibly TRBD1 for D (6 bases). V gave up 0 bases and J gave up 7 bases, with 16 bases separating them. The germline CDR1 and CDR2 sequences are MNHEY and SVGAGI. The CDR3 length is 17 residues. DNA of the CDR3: TGTGCCAGCAGTTACTCGACAGGTTGGTCGCAAAATTCACCCCTCCACTTT. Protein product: CASSYSTGWSQNSPLHF.

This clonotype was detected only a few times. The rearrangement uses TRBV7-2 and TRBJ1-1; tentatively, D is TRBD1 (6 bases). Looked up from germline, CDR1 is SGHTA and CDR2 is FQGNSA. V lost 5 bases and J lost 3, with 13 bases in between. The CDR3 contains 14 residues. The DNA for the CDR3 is TGTGCCAGCAGCCCACAGGGAGAACACACTGAAGCTTTCTTT. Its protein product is CASSPQGEHTEAFF.

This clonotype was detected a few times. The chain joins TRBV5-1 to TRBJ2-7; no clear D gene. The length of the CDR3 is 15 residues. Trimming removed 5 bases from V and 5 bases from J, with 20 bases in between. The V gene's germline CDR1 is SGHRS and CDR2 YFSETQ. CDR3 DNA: TGCGCCAGCAGTCCCCAAAAATTTGGCAACCACGAGCAGTACTTC. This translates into CASSPQKFGNHEQYF.

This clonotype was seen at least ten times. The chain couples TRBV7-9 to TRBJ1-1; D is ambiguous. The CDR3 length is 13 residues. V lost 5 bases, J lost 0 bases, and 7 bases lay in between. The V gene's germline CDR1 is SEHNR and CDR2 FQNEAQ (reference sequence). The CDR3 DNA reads TGTGCCAGCAGCCCCTCCATGAACACTGAAGCTTTCTTT. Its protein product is CASSPSMNTEAFF.

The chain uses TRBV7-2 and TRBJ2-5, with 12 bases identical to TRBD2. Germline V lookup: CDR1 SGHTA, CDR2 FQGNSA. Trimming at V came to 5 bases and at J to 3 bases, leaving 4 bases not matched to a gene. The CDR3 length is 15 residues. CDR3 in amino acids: CASSPRTSGKETQYF. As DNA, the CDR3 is TGTGCCAGCAGCCCGCGGACTAGCGGGAAAGAGACCCAGTACTTC.

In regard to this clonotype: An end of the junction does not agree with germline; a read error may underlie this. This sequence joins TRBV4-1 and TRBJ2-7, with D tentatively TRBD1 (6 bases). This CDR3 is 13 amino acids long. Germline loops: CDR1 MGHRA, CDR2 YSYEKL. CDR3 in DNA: TGCTCCAGCAGCCAAGGGGGTTTAGGCGAGCAGTACTTC. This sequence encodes CSSSQGGLGEQYF.

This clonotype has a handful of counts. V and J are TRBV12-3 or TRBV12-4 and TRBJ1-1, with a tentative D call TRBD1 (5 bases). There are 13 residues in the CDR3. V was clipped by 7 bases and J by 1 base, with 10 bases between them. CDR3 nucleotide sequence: TGTGCCAGCATTGGGGGGAAGAACACTGAAGCTTTCTTT. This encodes CASIGGKNTEAFF.

CDR3 in amino acids: CARKTSGTGELFF. As DNA, the CDR3 is TGTGCCAGAAAGACTAGCGGTACCGGGGAGCTGTTTTTT. The V call is TRBV7-9, the J call TRBJ2-2, with 9 bases aligning to TRBD2. CDR1 and CDR2 (germline): SEHNR, FQNEAQ (reference sequence). The CDR3 length is 13 residues. V dropped 9 bases and J dropped 5; count of bases not matched to a gene: 4.

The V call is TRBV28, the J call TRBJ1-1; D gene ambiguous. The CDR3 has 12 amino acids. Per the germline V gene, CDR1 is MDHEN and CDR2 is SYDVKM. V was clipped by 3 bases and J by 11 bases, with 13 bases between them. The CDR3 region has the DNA TGTGCCAGCAGTTTGGAGCCTCTTGGGGCTTTCTTT. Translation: CASSLEPLGAFF.

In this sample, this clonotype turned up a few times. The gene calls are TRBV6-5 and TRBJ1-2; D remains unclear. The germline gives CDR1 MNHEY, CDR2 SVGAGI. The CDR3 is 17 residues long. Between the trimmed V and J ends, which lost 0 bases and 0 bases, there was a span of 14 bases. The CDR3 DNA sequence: TGTGCCAGCAGTTACTCCCATACACGGGGAGCTAACTATGGCTACACCTTC. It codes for CASSYSHTRGANYGYTF.

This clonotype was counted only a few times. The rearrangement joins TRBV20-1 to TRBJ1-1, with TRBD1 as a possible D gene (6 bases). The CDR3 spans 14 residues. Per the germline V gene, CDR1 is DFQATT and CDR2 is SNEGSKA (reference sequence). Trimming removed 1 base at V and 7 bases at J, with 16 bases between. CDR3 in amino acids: CSARGWTDENEAFF. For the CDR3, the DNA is TGCAGTGCTAGAGGATGGACAGACGAGAATGAAGCTTTCTTT.

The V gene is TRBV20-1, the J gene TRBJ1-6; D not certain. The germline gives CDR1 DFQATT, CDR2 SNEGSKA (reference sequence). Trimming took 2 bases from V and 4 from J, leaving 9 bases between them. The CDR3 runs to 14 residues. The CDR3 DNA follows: TGCAGTGCTAGAAGGCAGACTTATAATTCACCCCTCCACTTT. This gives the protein CSARRQTYNSPLHF.

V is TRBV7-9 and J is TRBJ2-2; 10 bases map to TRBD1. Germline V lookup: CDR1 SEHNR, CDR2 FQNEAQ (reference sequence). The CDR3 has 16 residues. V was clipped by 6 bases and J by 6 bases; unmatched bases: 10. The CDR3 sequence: CASSQPGQGLSGELFF. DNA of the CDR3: TGTGCCAGCAGTCAACCGGGACAGGGGTTGTCCGGGGAGCTGTTTTTT.

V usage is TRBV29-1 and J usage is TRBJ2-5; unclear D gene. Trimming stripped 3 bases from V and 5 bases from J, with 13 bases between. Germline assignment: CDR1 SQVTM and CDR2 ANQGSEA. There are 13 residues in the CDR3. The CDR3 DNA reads TGCAGCGTTGAGCAGTCGGTCGGGGAGACCCAGTACTTC. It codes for CSVEQSVGETQYF.

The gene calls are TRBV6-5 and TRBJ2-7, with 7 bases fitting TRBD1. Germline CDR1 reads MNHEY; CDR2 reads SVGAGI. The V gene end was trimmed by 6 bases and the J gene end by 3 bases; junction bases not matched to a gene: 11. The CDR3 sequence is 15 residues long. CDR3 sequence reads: CASSLRTGYNYEQYF. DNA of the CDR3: TGTGCCAGCAGCCTGAGGACAGGATATAACTACGAGCAGTACTTC.

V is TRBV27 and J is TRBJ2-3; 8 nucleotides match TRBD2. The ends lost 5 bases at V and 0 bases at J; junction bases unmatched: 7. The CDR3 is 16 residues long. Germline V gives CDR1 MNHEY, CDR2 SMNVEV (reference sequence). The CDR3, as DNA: TGTGCCAGCAGTCCCCGGGTAGCGGGGAGCACAGATACGCAGTATTTT. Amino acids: CASSPRVAGSTDTQYF.

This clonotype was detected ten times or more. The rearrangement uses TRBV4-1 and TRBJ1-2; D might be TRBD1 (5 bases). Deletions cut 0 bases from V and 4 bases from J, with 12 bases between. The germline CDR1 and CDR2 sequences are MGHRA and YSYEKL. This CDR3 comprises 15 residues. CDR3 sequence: CASSQDRETVYGYTF. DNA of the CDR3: TGCGCCAGCAGCCAAGATCGCGAGACAGTCTATGGCTACACCTTC.

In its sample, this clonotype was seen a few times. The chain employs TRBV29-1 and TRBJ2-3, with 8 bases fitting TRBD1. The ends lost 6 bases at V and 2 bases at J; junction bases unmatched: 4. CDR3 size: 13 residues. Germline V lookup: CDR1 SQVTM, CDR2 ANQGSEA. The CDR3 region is CSVTGAATDTQYF. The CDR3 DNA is TGCAGCGTGACAGGGGCCGCCACAGATACGCAGTATTTT.

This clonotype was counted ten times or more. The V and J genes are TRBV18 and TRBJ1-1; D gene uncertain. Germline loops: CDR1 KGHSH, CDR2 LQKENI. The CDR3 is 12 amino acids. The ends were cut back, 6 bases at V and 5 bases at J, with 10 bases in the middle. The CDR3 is CASSTVDTEAFF. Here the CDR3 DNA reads TGTGCCAGCTCCACAGTGGATACTGAAGCTTTCTTT. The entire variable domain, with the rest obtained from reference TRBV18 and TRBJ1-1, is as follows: NAGVMQNPRHLVRRRGQEARLRCSPMKGHSHVYWYRQLPEEGLKFMVYLQKENIIDESGMPKERFSAEFPKEGPSILRIQQVVRGDSAAYFCASSTVDTEAFFGQGTRLTVV.